The 27 T cell receptor beta chains below come from one sample, sequenced in a study of beta chain features in type 1 diabetes. Of the isolated RNA, all was reverse transcribed, and so the sequenced material was expressed TCRB transcripts. Profiling relied on immunoSEQ multiplex PCR, and the TCRdb table lists in-frame clones only, not all of them. The data show approximately 100,000 clones, approximately 37% seen once. Material: stem cell memory CD4+ T cells from blood. The receptors derive from a young woman in good health.

This chain links TRBV5-1 with TRBJ2-1; 8 bases are shared with TRBD1. Trimming removed 0 bases from V and 9 bases from J; junction bases left unmatched: 14. CDR1 SGHRS and CDR2 YFSETQ come from the germline V gene. This CDR3 is built from 17 residues. CDR3 in amino acids: CASSLAGVQGAKGEQFF. CDR3 nucleotides: TGCGCCAGCAGCTTGGCCGGAGTGCAGGGGGCAAAGGGTGAGCAGTTCTTC.

This clone was detected once. The chain is built from TRBV5-4 and TRBJ1-2; 7 nucleotides line up with TRBD1. CDR1 SGHNT and CDR2 YYREEE come from the germline V gene (reference sequence). J was trimmed by 5 bases and V by 3 bases; bases with no gene match: 4. This CDR3 contains 13 residues. CDR3 region: CASSWDRRYGYTF. DNA for the CDR3: TGTGCCAGCAGCTGGGACAGAAGGTATGGCTACACCTTC.

This chain links TRBV7-9 with TRBJ1-1; the D gene is possibly TRBD1 (5 bases). Trimming pared 1 base from V and 6 bases from J, leaving 9 bases between. This CDR3 region has 13 residues. Germline lookup yields CDR1 SEHNR and CDR2 FQNEAQ (reference sequence). CDR3 DNA sequence: TGTGCCAGCAGCTTAGTGGAAGGGGCTGAAGCTTTCTTT. It specifies CASSLVEGAEAFF.

The gene calls are TRBV30 and TRBJ2-3, with D perhaps matching TRBD2 (6 bases). V was trimmed by 0 bases and J by 0 bases, leaving 10 bases between them. The CDR3 consists of 15 residues. Germline lookup yields CDR1 GTSNPN and CDR2 SVGIG (reference sequence). CDR3 nucleotides: TGTGCCTGGAGTGTGATTAGCGGTAGCACAGATACGCAGTATTTT. It codes for CAWSVISGSTDTQYF. Full variable domain (missing parts from reference TRBV30 and TRBJ2-3): SQTIHQWPATLVQPVGSPLSLECTVEGTSNPNLYWYRQAAGRGLQLLFYSVGIGQISSEVPQNLSASRPQDRQFILSSKKLLLSDSGFYLCAWSVISGSTDTQYFGPGTRLTVL.

The chain is built from TRBV27 and TRBJ2-7; D is ambiguous. CDR3 length equals 12 residues. V dropped 5 bases and J dropped 2 bases, with 7 bases sitting between them. The germline gives CDR1 MNHEY, CDR2 SMNVEV (reference sequence). The CDR3 protein is CASSPYTYEQYF. The CDR3 bases are TGTGCCAGCAGTCCCTATACCTACGAGCAGTACTTC.

This clone was counted a few times. The V gene is TRBV28, the J gene TRBJ1-2, with TRBD1 matching over 8 bases. Germline V gene data show CDR1 as MDHEN and CDR2 as SYDVKM. The CDR3 is 15 amino acids. With V trimmed by 5 bases and J by 8 bases, 13 bases remained unmatched. CDR3 DNA: TGTGCCAGCAGTGTCCGGGACAGGATATATGAGGGCTACACCTTC. Translating gives CASSVRDRIYEGYTF.

The J gene is TRBJ1-5, the V gene TRBV19; tentative D call: TRBD1 (5 bases). The CDR3 totals 12 residues. CDR1 and CDR2 from the germline V gene are LNHDA and SQIVND (reference sequence). The V end was cut by 10 bases, the J end by 4 bases, with 11 bases between. The CDR3: CATGRGNQPQHF. The CDR3 DNA reads TGTGCCACAGGGAGGGGTAATCAGCCCCAGCATTTT.

The rearrangement uses TRBV5-4 and TRBJ2-1; 14 positions match TRBD2. There are 16 residues in the CDR3. Germline CDR1 reads SGHNT; CDR2 reads YYREEE (reference sequence). Trimming removed 4 bases from V and 3 bases from J; junction bases left unmatched: 3. DNA of the CDR3: TGTGCCAGCAGCCCTGGACTAGCGGGAGGCTACAATGAGCAGTTCTTC. Its translation: CASSPGLAGGYNEQFF.

The CDR3 sequence: CASSLVGQRNTEAFF. The CDR3 DNA sequence: TGTGCCAGCAGCTTAGTGGGACAGAGGAACACTGAAGCTTTCTTT. The chain combines TRBV7-9 with TRBJ1-1, with 7 bases aligning to TRBD1. The CDR3 is 15 amino acids. The trim removed 1 base at V and 1 base at J, leaving 3 bases unmatched. CDR1 is SEHNR, CDR2 FQNEAQ, per germline (reference sequence).

This clone was seen a few times. CDR3 sequence: CSAKLGDRLSYNEQFF. DNA for the CDR3: TGCAGCGCCAAATTGGGTGACAGACTCTCCTACAATGAGCAGTTCTTC. J is TRBJ2-1 and V is TRBV29-1, with D perhaps matching TRBD1 (5 bases). This CDR3 is built from 16 residues. V lost 7 bases and J lost 0, with 19 bases in between. Germline V gene lookup returns CDR1 SQVTM and CDR2 ANQGSEA.

The V call is TRBV18, the J call TRBJ1-2; D perhaps matches TRBD1 (5 bases). Germline lookup yields CDR1 KGHSH and CDR2 LQKENI. This CDR3 has 15 amino acids. Deletions cut 2 bases from V and 8 bases from J, with 18 bases between. CDR3 amino acids: CASSPWDSPGDGYTF. In DNA form, the CDR3 reads TGTGCCAGCTCACCATGGGACTCCCCGGGGGACGGCTACACCTTC.

V gene TRBV10-3 combines with J gene TRBJ2-3; 10 bases agree with TRBD2. CDR3 length: 15 residues. Germline trimming cut 5 bases from V and 1 base from J; bases unmatched to any gene: 3. Germline CDR1 and CDR2: ENHRY and SYGVKD. The CDR3 DNA is TGTGCCATCAGTCTTCTAGCGGGAGGCACAGATACGCAGTATTTT. It codes for CAISLLAGGTDTQYF.

The chain recombines TRBV30 with TRBJ1-1; weak D call: TRBD1 (5 bases). The CDR3 is 15 amino acids. V was shortened by 1 base and J by 0 bases, with 12 bases between the two germline ends. In germline, CDR1 is GTSNPN, CDR2 SVGIG (reference sequence). This CDR3 is CAWSAGGGLNTEAFF. In DNA, the CDR3 is TGTGCCTGGAGTGCTGGCGGGGGTCTGAACACTGAAGCTTTCTTT. The full variable domain, completed using reference TRBV30 and TRBJ1-1, is SQTIHQWPATLVQPVGSPLSLECTVEGTSNPNLYWYRQAAGRGLQLLFYSVGIGQISSEVPQNLSASRPQDRQFILSSKKLLLSDSGFYLCAWSAGGGLNTEAFFGQGTRLTVV.

The CDR3 region is CASGPRNEQFF. The CDR3 nucleotides read TGTGCCAGCGGGCCCCGGAATGAGCAGTTCTTC. The chain employs TRBV6-5 and TRBJ2-1; D uncertain. V was cut by 8 bases and J by 7 bases, with 9 bases left in between. Germline V lookup: CDR1 MNHEY, CDR2 SVGAGI. This CDR3 has 11 amino acids.

This clone was recorded a few times. V and J are TRBV7-3 and TRBJ2-1; 8 nucleotides line up with TRBD2. Germline CDR1 and CDR2: SGHTA and FQGTGA. The CDR3 totals 16 residues. J gave up 7 bases and V 5 bases, and 13 bases lay outside the gene matches. CDR3 amino acids: CASSPGGLEEINEQFF. Written as DNA, the CDR3 is TGTGCCAGCAGCCCTGGGGGACTAGAAGAAATAAATGAGCAGTTCTTC.

J is TRBJ1-2 and V is TRBV18; D gene uncertain. Germline V gene data show CDR1 as KGHSH and CDR2 as LQKENI. Trimming removed 2 bases at V and 7 bases at J, with 5 bases between. The CDR3 length is 11 residues. This CDR3 reads CASSPGTGYTF. The CDR3, as DNA: TGTGCCAGCTCACCAGGCACTGGCTACACCTTC.

The rearrangement joins TRBV10-3 to TRBJ2-5, with D tentatively TRBD2 (5 bases). With the DNA end fitting TRBJ2-7 better, the J assignment may be wrong. This CDR3 is built from 14 residues. Germline values: CDR1 ENHRY, CDR2 SYGVKD. The CDR3 protein is CAISDDSGVYEQYF. CDR3 nucleotide sequence: TGTGCCATCAGTGATGACTCCGGGGTCTACGAGCAGTACTTC.

This clone was seen only a few times. This chain joins TRBV7-9 and TRBJ1-4; D is unresolved. Between the trimmed V and J ends, which lost 3 bases and 5 bases, there was a span of 7 bases. Germline CDR1 and CDR2: SEHNR and FQNEAQ (reference sequence). The CDR3 totals 13 residues. The CDR3 DNA reads as TGTGCCAGCAGCTTGACGGGGAATGAAAAACTGTTTTTT. Translated: CASSLTGNEKLFF.

The sample holds a few counts of this clone. CDR3 loop: CAISESFEGDNEQFF. For the CDR3, the DNA is TGTGCCATCAGTGAAAGTTTTGAAGGGGACAATGAGCAGTTCTTC. The genes are TRBV10-3 and TRBJ2-1; a possible D gene is TRBD1 (5 bases). The CDR3 is made up of 15 amino acids. Germline V gene data show CDR1 as ENHRY and CDR2 as SYGVKD. V was trimmed by 3 bases and J by 5 bases, leaving 14 bases between them.

The genes are TRBV5-1 and TRBJ2-1, with D possibly matching TRBD1 (6 bases). Germline values: CDR1 SGHRS, CDR2 YFSETQ. V lost 0 bases and J 4 bases, leaving 14 bases between the germline ends. This CDR3 region has 16 residues. CDR3 nucleotides: TGCGCCAGCAGCTTGGAATGGGGACAAGTATACAATGAGCAGTTCTTC. It translates to CASSLEWGQVYNEQFF.

The chain carries TRBV5-1 and TRBJ2-7; TRBD1 agrees at 7 bases. V trimming: 2 bases; J trimming: 1 base; junction bases outside the gene matches: 6. CDR3 size: 15 residues. CDR1 is SGHRS, CDR2 YFSETQ, per germline. CDR3 DNA: TGCGCCAGCAGCTTTAACCGGGACAGATCCTACGAGCAGTACTTC. It yields the protein CASSFNRDRSYEQYF.

This chain uses TRBV9 with TRBJ2-3; TRBD2 might be the D (7 bases). The CDR3 runs 15 residues. The V gene's germline CDR1 is SGDLS and CDR2 YYNGEE. Trimming removed 0 bases from V and 3 bases from J, with 11 bases in between. CDR3 sequence (DNA): TGTGCCAGCAGCGTAGCGCGGGGGCTAACAGATACGCAGTATTTT. This translates into CASSVARGLTDTQYF.

CDR3 bases: TGTGCCAGCAGCTTAGGTGGGGCGGGACCCACCAGTAATGAGCAGTTCTTC. Residues: CASSLGGAGPTSNEQFF. The chain is built from TRBV7-8 and TRBJ2-1, with D tentatively TRBD2 (6 bases). Germline assignment: CDR1 SGHVS and CDR2 FQNEAQ. V was shortened by 1 base and J by 7 bases, with 20 bases between the two germline ends. This CDR3 spans 17 amino acids.

The chain carries TRBV2 and TRBJ2-1; TRBD2 agrees at 13 bases. Per the germline V gene, CDR1 is SNHLY and CDR2 is FYNNEI. V shed 7 bases and J 1 base; nucleotides not matched to a gene: 16. This CDR3 contains 20 residues. This CDR3 reads CASKGELGTSGKSSYNEQFF. CDR3 bases: TGTGCCAGCAAAGGGGAACTGGGGACTAGCGGGAAATCTTCCTACAATGAGCAGTTCTTC.

This rearrangement joins TRBV6-6 to TRBJ2-2; 11 nucleotides agree with TRBD1. Germline lookup yields CDR1 MNHNY and CDR2 SVGAGI (reference sequence). V shed 5 bases, J shed 4 bases, and the junction held 6 bases outside the gene matches. The CDR3 spans 16 residues. CDR3 coding DNA: TGTGCCAGCAGTACGGCCGGGACAGGGGGCACCGGGGAGCTGTTTTTT. Translation: CASSTAGTGGTGELFF.

The chain links TRBV4-1 to TRBJ2-2; possible D gene TRBD1, 6 bases. Per germline, CDR1 MGHRA and CDR2 YSYEKL. V lost 1 base to trimming and J lost 1 base, with 10 bases between them. The CDR3 consists of 16 residues. Here the CDR3 DNA reads TGCGCCAGCAGCCAAGGGCAGGGGTGGAACACCGGGGAGCTGTTTTTT. Translation gives CASSQGQGWNTGELFF.

V usage is TRBV10-3 and J usage is TRBJ1-2, with D perhaps TRBD1 (5 bases). Germline V gene sequence: CDR1 ENHRY, CDR2 SYGVKD. CDR3 size: 14 residues. V was trimmed by 5 bases and J by 3 bases, leaving 13 bases between them. The CDR3 coding sequence is TGTGCCATCAGTATAACTCAGGGTGACTATGGCTACACCTTC. It translates to CAISITQGDYGYTF.